This T cell receptor (beta chain) was captured in a study of beta chain features in type 1 diabetes. Turning to the study itself: Sorted cells numbering under 140,000,000 were examined across all samples. Study-wide results and limits: Compared with healthy donors, patients appeared to share more similar naive, central memory and regulatory TCRB repertoires. Junctions at VDJ sites from type 1 diabetes patients had fewer insertions and more deletions.

What was sequenced were expressed TCRB transcripts, since all of the isolated RNA had been reverse transcribed. Sequencing used immunoSEQ multiplex PCR; TCRdb keeps in-frame clones, though not all of them. The sample has more than 350,000 clones, 11% seen once. A remark on this clone: Its antigen is unknown.

CD4+ cells of the naive, central memory, regulatory and stem cell-like memory types were sorted via CD45RO/CCR7/CD25/CD127/CD95/CD27. Sequenced: naive CD4+ T cells from blood. This clonotype originated in a woman aged 18 to 35 in good health.

CDR3 sequence (DNA): TGTGCCAGCAGCCCGCCGGGGCGTACTGAGCAGTTCTTC. It yields the protein CASSPPGRTEQFF. This sequence joins TRBV4-2 and TRBJ2-1; D might be TRBD1 or TRBD2, each matching 5 bases. V dropped 4 bases and J dropped 9 bases, with 13 bases sitting between them. Germline loops: CDR1 LGHNA, CDR2 YNFKEQ. The CDR3 is 13 residues long.